The 22 T cell receptor beta chains below all came from one sample that was sequenced in a study of chemoradiotherapy in HPV16-positive cancers. Clones were read by immunoSEQ multiplex PCR, and TCRdb kept only the in-frame ones, dropping some. The sample holds roughly 23,000 clones, roughly 92% seen once. The specimen comprised blood, sampled from a patient who underwent chemoradiotherapy. All receptors derive from a human donor with HPV-associated anogenital cancer.

The chain links TRBV6-1 to TRBJ2-3; the D is unclear. In germline, CDR1 is MNHNS, CDR2 SASEGT. V lost 5 bases, J lost 4 bases, and 13 bases lay in between. This CDR3 has 14 residues. The CDR3 spells CASSLGSSSDTQYF. The DNA for the CDR3 is TGTGCCAGCAGTCTGGGCTCGTCTTCAGATACGCAGTATTTT.

This clone was counted a single time. The chain uses TRBV2 and TRBJ2-6, with D uncertain. The CDR3 length is 14 residues. Germline CDR1 and CDR2: SNHLY and FYNNEI. V dropped 0 bases and J dropped 4 bases, with 4 bases sitting between them. For the CDR3, the DNA is TGTGCCAGCAGTGAAGCGGCAGGGGCCAACGTCCTGACTTTC. Its protein is CASSEAAGANVLTF.

V is TRBV5-1 and J is TRBJ1-1, with TRBD1 as a possible D gene (6 bases). Trimming shortened V by 3 bases and J by 0 bases, and 9 bases separated the two germline ends. The germline V gene has CDR1 SGHRS and CDR2 YFSETQ. This CDR3 comprises 14 residues. The CDR3 nucleotides read TGCGCCAGCAGCTGGACAGCCATGAACACTGAAGCTTTCTTT. Its protein is CASSWTAMNTEAFF.

The chain joins TRBV6-5 to TRBJ1-1; TRBD1 agrees at 8 bases. Germline CDR1 reads MNHEY; CDR2 reads SVGAGI. Germline trimming cut 6 bases from V and 5 bases from J; bases unmatched to any gene: 8. The CDR3 covers 14 residues. In DNA form, the CDR3 reads TGTGCCAGCAGGGTGGGCAGGGGGCATACTGAAGCTTTCTTT. This codes for CASRVGRGHTEAFF.

J is TRBJ2-1 and V is TRBV7-2; D remains unclear. The V end was cut by 5 bases, the J end by 4 bases, with 9 bases between. Per the germline V gene, CDR1 is SGHTA and CDR2 is FQGNSA. The CDR3 extends over 13 amino acids. In DNA form, the CDR3 reads TGTGCCAGCAGCCTAGGGTGGTACAATGAGCAGTTCTTC. This encodes CASSLGWYNEQFF.

The chain couples TRBV2 to TRBJ2-2; D perhaps matches TRBD1 (6 bases). The length of the CDR3 is 14 residues. Germline loops: CDR1 SNHLY, CDR2 FYNNEI. V was shortened by 4 bases and J by 4 bases, with 10 bases between the two germline ends. The CDR3 nucleotides read TGTGCCAGCAGTGTGGGCAGGGGCACCGGGGAGCTGTTTTTT. Translation: CASSVGRGTGELFF.

The V gene is TRBV19, the J gene TRBJ1-2; maybe TRBD1 (6 bases). Trimming removed 3 bases from V and 6 bases from J, with 17 bases in between. The germline gives CDR1 LNHDA, CDR2 SQIVND (reference sequence). This CDR3 comprises 15 residues. The CDR3 DNA follows: TGTGCCAGTAGTATCTTGTACAGGGACACTAATGGCTACACCTTC. Protein: CASSILYRDTNGYTF. The variable domain in full, with the rest retrieved from reference TRBV19 and TRBJ1-2, is DGGITQSPKYLFRKEGQNVTLSCEQNLNHDAMYWYRQDPGQGLRLIYYSQIVNDFQKGDIAEGYSVSREKKESFPLTVTSAQKNPTAFYLCASSILYRDTNGYTFGSGTRLTVV.

The chain links TRBV4-3 to TRBJ2-2; 13 bases map to TRBD2. The V segment lost 3 bases and the J segment 8 bases; nucleotides outside the gene matches: 12. CDR3 length equals 18 residues. CDR1 is LGHNA and CDR2 is YSLEER in the germline V gene. DNA of the CDR3: TGCGCCAGCAGCCAGTACAGACTAGCGGGGGGTCTCGAGGGGGAGCTGTTTTTT. This translates into CASSQYRLAGGLEGELFF.

This chain connects TRBV7-7 to TRBJ2-3, with D perhaps matching TRBD1 (6 bases). Trimming cost V 1 base and J 9 bases, with 11 bases left between them. The CDR3 runs 13 residues. CDR1 and CDR2 from the germline V gene are SSHAT and FNYEAQ (reference sequence). As DNA, the CDR3 is TGTGCCAGCAGCTTAGGTTTCCAGGGGACGCAGTATTTT. Translated, it gives CASSLGFQGTQYF.

This clone was seen a single time. V gene TRBV6-1 combines with J gene TRBJ2-3; 8 bases fit TRBD2. Germline V gene data show CDR1 as MNHNS and CDR2 as SASEGT. This CDR3 has 15 amino acids. The ends lost 4 bases at V and 3 bases at J; junction bases unmatched: 6. Here the CDR3 DNA reads TGTGCCAGCAGTGCAAATAGCGGGGTAACAGATACGCAGTATTTT. Protein product: CASSANSGVTDTQYF.

The chain is built from TRBV4-3 and TRBJ2-1; TRBD1 matches 10 bases. The CDR3 is 17 amino acids. Trimming at V came to 3 bases and at J to 2 bases, leaving 7 bases not matched to a gene. CDR1 LGHNA and CDR2 YSLEER come from the germline V gene. CDR3 nucleotide sequence: TGCGCCAGCAGCCACCAGCGGGGGACAGGGGCCTACAATGAGCAGTTCTTC. Translated, it gives CASSHQRGTGAYNEQFF.

The chain joins TRBV5-1 to TRBJ2-2, with 15 bases identical to TRBD2. The V and J ends lost 3 bases and 7 bases, in that order; junction bases with no gene match: 4. The CDR3 runs to 16 residues. Germline lookup yields CDR1 SGHRS and CDR2 YFSETQ. The CDR3 region is CASSWTSGGADGELFF. For the CDR3, the DNA is TGCGCCAGCAGCTGGACTAGCGGGGGGGCCGACGGGGAGCTGTTTTTT.

The chain joins TRBV5-4 to TRBJ2-7; D unclear. Germline CDR1 reads SGHNT; CDR2 reads YYREEE (reference sequence). The CDR3 loop spans 15 amino acids. V lost 6 bases, J lost 4 bases, and 20 bases lay in between. The CDR3 DNA follows: TGTGCCAGCACCCTTAGTGTGCCCCAAGATTACGAGCAGTACTTC. It translates to CASTLSVPQDYEQYF.

The chain is built from TRBV19 and TRBJ2-2, with D possibly matching TRBD2 (6 bases). The CDR3 length is 16 residues. Trimming pared 2 bases from V and 1 base from J, leaving 11 bases between. CDR1 and CDR2 (germline): LNHDA, SQIVND (reference sequence). DNA of the CDR3: TGTGCCAGTAGTATATGGGGACTGGGGAACACCGGGGAGCTGTTTTTT. Its protein product is CASSIWGLGNTGELFF. Full variable domain (rest looked up from reference TRBV19 and TRBJ2-2): DGGITQSPKYLFRKEGQNVTLSCEQNLNHDAMYWYRQDPGQGLRLIYYSQIVNDFQKGDIAEGYSVSREKKESFPLTVTSAQKNPTAFYLCASSIWGLGNTGELFFGEGSRLTVL.

Here the CDR3 DNA reads TGCAGCGTACAGGAGCTCGGGGAGCTGTTTTTT. Protein sequence: CSVQELGELFF. This chain uses TRBV29-1 with TRBJ2-2; D is perhaps TRBD1 (5 bases). The germline CDR1 and CDR2 sequences are SQVTM and ANQGSEA. Between the trimmed V and J ends, which lost 6 bases and 7 bases, there was a span of 9 bases. The CDR3 totals 11 residues.

This sequence joins TRBV28 and TRBJ2-2; no reliable D call. CDR1 MDHEN and CDR2 SYDVKM come from the germline V gene. Trimming removed 4 bases from V and 2 bases from J, with 14 bases in between. The CDR3 is made up of 16 amino acids. Here the CDR3 reads CASSYPQDGNTGELFF. The CDR3 coding sequence is TGTGCCAGCAGTTACCCCCAGGACGGTAACACCGGGGAGCTGTTTTTT.

The chain links TRBV27 to TRBJ1-1; possible D gene TRBD1, 5 bases. The ends were cut back, 5 bases at V and 1 base at J, with 8 bases in the middle. CDR3 size: 13 residues. Germline V gene lookup returns CDR1 MNHEY and CDR2 SMNVEV (reference sequence). CDR3 sequence (DNA): TGTGCCAGCAGTCCCCAGGGGAACACTGAAGCTTTCTTT. Translation gives CASSPQGNTEAFF.

The genes are TRBV28 and TRBJ2-7, with D tentatively TRBD1 (5 bases). Per the germline V gene, CDR1 is MDHEN and CDR2 is SYDVKM. V shed 4 bases and J shed 4 bases, with 14 bases lying between them. The CDR3 sequence is 14 residues long. The CDR3 DNA reads TGTGCCAGCAGTTCGACCCCCAGGGTTTACGAGCAGTACTTC. This gives the protein CASSSTPRVYEQYF.

This clone came up a few times. The chain combines TRBV19 with TRBJ1-2; tentatively, D is TRBD1 (5 bases). Between the trimmed V and J ends, which lost 8 bases and 1 base, there was a span of 5 bases. Germline loops: CDR1 LNHDA, CDR2 SQIVND (reference sequence). CDR3 length equals 11 residues. CDR3 in DNA: TGTGCCAGTGGGGGTAACTATGGCTACACCTTC. Translating it yields CASGGNYGYTF. The entire variable domain, with the rest obtained from reference TRBV19 and TRBJ1-2, is as follows: DGGITQSPKYLFRKEGQNVTLSCEQNLNHDAMYWYRQDPGQGLRLIYYSQIVNDFQKGDIAEGYSVSREKKESFPLTVTSAQKNPTAFYLCASGGNYGYTFGSGTRLTVV.

V and J are TRBV11-2 and TRBJ1-1; possibly TRBD1 for D (6 bases). Trimming pared 4 bases from V and 7 bases from J, leaving 13 bases between. Germline assignment: CDR1 SGHAT and CDR2 FQNNGV. The CDR3 covers 13 residues. This CDR3 is CASSSFTGREAFF. CDR3 sequence (DNA): TGTGCCAGCAGCTCTTTTACAGGGCGTGAAGCTTTCTTT. Full variable domain (remainder filled in from reference TRBV11-2 and TRBJ1-1): EAGVAQSPRYKIIEKRQSVAFWCNPISGHATLYWYQQILGQGPKLLIQFQNNGVVDDSQLPKDRFSAERLKGVDSTLKIQPAKLEDSAVYLCASSSFTGREAFFGQGTRLTVV.

The chain links TRBV4-1 to TRBJ2-7, with D perhaps TRBD1 (6 bases). The CDR3 totals 13 residues. V lost 4 bases and J 2 bases, leaving 9 bases between the germline ends. CDR1 is MGHRA, CDR2 YSYEKL, per germline. DNA for the CDR3: TGCGCCAGCAGCCCGGGACAAACCTACGAGCAGTACTTC. Its translation is CASSPGQTYEQYF.

The rearrangement uses TRBV11-3 and TRBJ2-2; D perhaps matches TRBD1 (6 bases). CDR3 length: 17 amino acids. Between the trimmed V and J ends, which lost 0 bases and 7 bases, there was a span of 18 bases. The germline CDR1 and CDR2 sequences are SGHNT and YENEEA. CDR3 sequence (DNA): TGTGCCAGCAGCTTAGATTCGATAACAGGGAAAGGCGGGGAGCTGTTTTTT. It codes for CASSLDSITGKGGELFF.